The next 9 T cell receptor beta chains were all read from a single sample in a study of cytomegalovirus exposure and HLA in healthy donors. 60 Vbeta and 13 Jbeta primers were used in PCR. Assay used: immunoSEQ multiplex PCR; TCRdb lists only in-frame clones, some missing. The profile shows approximately 100,000 clones, more than 70% of them singletons. Source material: PBMCs. These receptors all come from a man aged 30 to 39 in good health and CMV-seronegative.

This chain connects TRBV29-1 to TRBJ2-1; 7 positions agree with TRBD2. The V segment lost 5 bases and the J segment 3 bases; nucleotides outside the gene matches: 10. Looked up from germline, CDR1 is SQVTM and CDR2 is ANQGSEA. The length of the CDR3 is 15 residues. The CDR3: CSVTPAGMDYNEQFF. CDR3 in DNA: TGCAGCGTTACACCAGCGGGAATGGACTACAATGAGCAGTTCTTC.

The V call is TRBV7-9, the J call TRBJ1-1; 7 bases are a match to TRBD1. The trim removed 4 bases at V and 6 bases at J, leaving 8 bases unmatched. This CDR3 is 14 amino acids long. CDR1 is SEHNR and CDR2 is FQNEAQ in the germline V gene (reference sequence). The CDR3 spells CASSSMKTGPEAFF. For the CDR3, the DNA is TGTGCCAGCAGCTCAATGAAGACAGGGCCTGAAGCTTTCTTT. Complete variable domain (other parts from reference TRBV7-9 and TRBJ1-1): DTGVSQNPRHKITKRGQNVTFRCDPISEHNRLYWYRQTLGQGPEFLTYFQNEAQLEKSRLLSDRFSAERPKGSFSTLEIQRTEQGDSAMYLCASSSMKTGPEAFFGQGTRLTVV.

On this clone: Germline and junction disagree at one end, which may indicate a read error. The gene calls are TRBV5-5 and TRBJ1-6; unclear D gene. The CDR3 is made up of 12 amino acids. Looked up from germline, CDR1 is SGHKS and CDR2 is YYEKEE (reference sequence). CDR3 region: CASSLDGQPSAF. The CDR3, as DNA: TGTGCCAGCAGCTTGGACGGCCAACCGTCAGCGTTT.

The chain carries TRBV9 and TRBJ2-1; D perhaps matches TRBD2 (5 bases). In germline, CDR1 is SGDLS, CDR2 YYNGEE. The V end lost 6 bases, the J end lost 3 bases, and 10 bases lay between the germline ends. This CDR3 contains 13 residues. The CDR3 loop reads CASKGDNYNEQFF. The CDR3 bases are TGTGCCAGCAAGGGAGATAACTACAATGAGCAGTTCTTC.

The table lists this clone with a few counts. The chain links TRBV27 to TRBJ1-1, with D possibly being TRBD1 (5 bases). Germline V CDR1 and CDR2: MNHEY, SMNVEV (reference sequence). Trimming stripped 5 bases from V and 1 base from J, with 14 bases between. The CDR3 extends over 15 amino acids. For the CDR3, the DNA is TGTGCCAGCAGTCCCCGGACAAAGCCGAACACTGAAGCTTTCTTT. This gives the protein CASSPRTKPNTEAFF.

V and J are TRBV9 and TRBJ1-1; TRBD1 might be the D (6 bases). The CDR3 is made up of 16 amino acids. Germline CDR1 is SGDLS and CDR2 is YYNGEE. The V end was cut by 0 bases, the J end by 1 base, with 13 bases between. DNA of the CDR3: TGTGCCAGCAGCGTAGGGACAGCAACGGGGAACACTGAAGCTTTCTTT. This sequence encodes CASSVGTATGNTEAFF.

The chain recombines TRBV27 with TRBJ2-5, with 10 bases that match TRBD1. V lost 3 bases to trimming and J lost 5 bases; unmatched junction nucleotides: 12. CDR3 size: 17 residues. Germline CDR1 reads MNHEY; CDR2 reads SMNVEV (reference sequence). The CDR3 nucleotides are TGTGCCAGCAGTTTCTTCTCCCCGGGACAGGGGACGGAGACCCAGTACTTC. Translated, it gives CASSFFSPGQGTETQYF.

This chain joins TRBV6-5 and TRBJ1-5; D uncertain. V was clipped by 5 bases and J by 7 bases, with 12 bases between them. The length of the CDR3 is 13 residues. Germline loops: CDR1 MNHEY, CDR2 SVGAGI. CDR3 region: CASSKGGLQPQHF. CDR3 nucleotides: TGTGCCAGCAGTAAGGGAGGGTTACAGCCCCAGCATTTT.

Only one count was recorded for this clone. V usage is TRBV30 and J usage is TRBJ1-5; TRBD1 might be the D (6 bases). Trimming pared 0 bases from V and 4 bases from J, leaving 10 bases between. Germline V CDR1 and CDR2: GTSNPN, SVGIG (reference sequence). This CDR3 spans 14 amino acids. In DNA, the CDR3 is TGTGCCTGGAGTGTTGGGACAATGAATCAGCCCCAGCATTTT. The encoded protein is CAWSVGTMNQPQHF.